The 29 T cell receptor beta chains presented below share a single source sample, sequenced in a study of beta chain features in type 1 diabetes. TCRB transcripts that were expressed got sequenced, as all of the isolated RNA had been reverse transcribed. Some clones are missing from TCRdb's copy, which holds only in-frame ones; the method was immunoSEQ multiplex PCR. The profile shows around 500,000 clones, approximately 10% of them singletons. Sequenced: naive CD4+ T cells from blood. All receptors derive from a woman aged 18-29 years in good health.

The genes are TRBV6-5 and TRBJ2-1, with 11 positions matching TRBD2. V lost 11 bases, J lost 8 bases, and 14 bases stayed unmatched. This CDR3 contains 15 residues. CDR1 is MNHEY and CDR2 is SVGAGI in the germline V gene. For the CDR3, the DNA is TGTGCCCACGCTAGCGGGGGGCCACCCTATTATGAGCAGTTCTTC. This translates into CAHASGGPPYYEQFF.

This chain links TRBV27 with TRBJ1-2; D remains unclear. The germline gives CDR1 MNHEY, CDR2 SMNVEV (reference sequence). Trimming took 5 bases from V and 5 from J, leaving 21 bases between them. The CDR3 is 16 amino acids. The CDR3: CASSLTRDTALYGYTF. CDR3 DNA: TGTGCCAGCAGTCTTACACGGGATACAGCACTTTATGGCTACACCTTC.

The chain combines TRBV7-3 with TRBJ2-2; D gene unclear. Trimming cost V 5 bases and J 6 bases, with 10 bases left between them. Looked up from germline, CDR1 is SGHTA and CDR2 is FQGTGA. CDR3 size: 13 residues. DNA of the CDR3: TGTGCCAGCAGCCGTAGAGAGCCCGGGGAGCTGTTTTTT. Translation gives CASSRREPGELFF.

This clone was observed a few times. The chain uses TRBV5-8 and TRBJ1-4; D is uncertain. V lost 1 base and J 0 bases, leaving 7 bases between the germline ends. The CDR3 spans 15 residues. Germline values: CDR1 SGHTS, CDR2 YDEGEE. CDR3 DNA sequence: TGTGCCAGCAGCTTGCTAAAGACAACTAATGAAAAACTGTTTTTT. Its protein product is CASSLLKTTNEKLFF.

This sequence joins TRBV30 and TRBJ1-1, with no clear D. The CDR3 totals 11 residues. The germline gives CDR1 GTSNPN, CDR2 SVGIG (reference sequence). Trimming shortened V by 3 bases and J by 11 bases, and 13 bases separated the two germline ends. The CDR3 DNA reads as TGTGCCTGGAGACGAGGGTATGGGGCTTTCTTT. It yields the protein CAWRRGYGAFF.

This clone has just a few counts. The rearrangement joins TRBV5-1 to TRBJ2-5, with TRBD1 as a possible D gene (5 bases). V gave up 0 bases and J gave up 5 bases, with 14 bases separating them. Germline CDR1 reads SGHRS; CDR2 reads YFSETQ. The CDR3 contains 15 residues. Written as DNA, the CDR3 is TGCGCCAGCAGCTTGGTGGTAGGGGCGCGGGAGACCCAGTACTTC. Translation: CASSLVVGARETQYF.

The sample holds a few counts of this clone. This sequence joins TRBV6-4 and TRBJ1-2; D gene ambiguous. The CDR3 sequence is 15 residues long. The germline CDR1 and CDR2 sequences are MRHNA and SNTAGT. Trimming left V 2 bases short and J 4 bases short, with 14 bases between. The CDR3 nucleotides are TGTGCCAGCAGTGACGGCCGGATCCCTCCCTATGGCTACACCTTC. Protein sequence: CASSDGRIPPYGYTF.

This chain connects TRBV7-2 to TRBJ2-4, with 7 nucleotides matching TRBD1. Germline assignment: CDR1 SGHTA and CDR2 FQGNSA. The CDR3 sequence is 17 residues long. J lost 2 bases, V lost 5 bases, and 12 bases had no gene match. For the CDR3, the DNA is TGTGCCAGCAGCGGGCAGACAGGGCTTATTACCAAAAACATTCAGTACTTC. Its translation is CASSGQTGLITKNIQYF. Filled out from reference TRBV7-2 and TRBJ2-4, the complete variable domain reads GAGVSQSPSNKVTEKGKDVELRCDPISGHTALYWYRQSLGQGLEFLIYFQGNSAPDKSGLPSDRFSAERTGGSVSTLTIQRTQQEDSAVYLCASSGQTGLITKNIQYFGAGTRLSVL.

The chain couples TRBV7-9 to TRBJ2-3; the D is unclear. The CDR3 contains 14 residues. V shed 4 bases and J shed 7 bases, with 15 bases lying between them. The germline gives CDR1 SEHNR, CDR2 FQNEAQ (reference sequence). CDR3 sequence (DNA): TGTGCCAGCAGCTCCTATCAACGGGCGAATACGCAGTATTTT. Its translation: CASSSYQRANTQYF.

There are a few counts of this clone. CDR3 bases: TGTGCCAGCAGCGCAAGTTACGAGCAGTACGTC. The encoded protein is CASSASYEQYV. The chain has TRBV21-1 and TRBJ2-7. TRBV21-1 is labeled a pseudogene. The CDR3 runs to 11 residues.

CDR3 sequence: CASSLVMLRDRGLNSPLHF. In DNA form, the CDR3 reads TGTGCCAGCAGCTTAGTAATGCTGAGAGACAGGGGTCTGAATTCACCCCTCCACTTT. J is TRBJ1-6 and V is TRBV7-9; 8 positions match TRBD1. Per germline, CDR1 SEHNR and CDR2 FQNEAQ (reference sequence). V shed 1 base and J 7 bases; nucleotides not matched to a gene: 15. This CDR3 has 19 residues. The full variable domain, in which reference TRBV7-9 and TRBJ1-6 provide the parts outside the CDR3, is DTGVSQNPRHKITKRGQNVTFRCDPISEHNRLYWYRQTLGQGPEFLTYFQNEAQLEKSRLLSDRFSAERPKGSFSTLEIQRTEQGDSAMYLCASSLVMLRDRGLNSPLHFGNGTRLTVT.

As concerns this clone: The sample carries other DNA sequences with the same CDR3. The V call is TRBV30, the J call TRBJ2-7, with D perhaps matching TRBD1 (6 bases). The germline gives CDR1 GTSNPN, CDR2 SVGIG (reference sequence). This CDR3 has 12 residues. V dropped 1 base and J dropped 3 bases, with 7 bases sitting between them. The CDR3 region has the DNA TGTGCCTGGAGTGAACAGGGCTACGAGCAGTACTTC. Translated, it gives CAWSEQGYEQYF. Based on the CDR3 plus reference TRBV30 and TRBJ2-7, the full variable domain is SQTIHQWPATLVQPVGSPLSLECTVEGTSNPNLYWYRQAAGRGLQLLFYSVGIGQISSEVPQNLSASRPQDRQFILSSKKLLLSDSGFYLCAWSEQGYEQYFGPGTRLTVT.

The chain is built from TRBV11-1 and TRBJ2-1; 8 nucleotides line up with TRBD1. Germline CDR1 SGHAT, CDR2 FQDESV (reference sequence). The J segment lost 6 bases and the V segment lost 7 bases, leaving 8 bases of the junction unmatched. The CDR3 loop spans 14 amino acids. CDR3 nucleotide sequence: TGTGCCAGCACCCAGGACAGGGAAGGCAATGAGCAGTTCTTC. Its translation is CASTQDREGNEQFF.

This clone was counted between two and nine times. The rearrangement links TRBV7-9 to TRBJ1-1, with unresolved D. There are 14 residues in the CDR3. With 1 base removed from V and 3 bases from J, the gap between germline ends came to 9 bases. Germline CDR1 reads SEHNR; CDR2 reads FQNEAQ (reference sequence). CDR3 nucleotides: TGTGCCAGCAGCTTAGGTGGGGTGGACACTGAAGCTTTCTTT. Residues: CASSLGGVDTEAFF.

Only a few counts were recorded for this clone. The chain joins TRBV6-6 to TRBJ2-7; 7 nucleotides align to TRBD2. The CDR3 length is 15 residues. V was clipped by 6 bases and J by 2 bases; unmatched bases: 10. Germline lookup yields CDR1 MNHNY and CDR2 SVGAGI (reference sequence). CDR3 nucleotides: TGTGCCAGCAGGCGCGGGGGTGAAGCCACCTACGAGCAGTACTTC. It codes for CASRRGGEATYEQYF.

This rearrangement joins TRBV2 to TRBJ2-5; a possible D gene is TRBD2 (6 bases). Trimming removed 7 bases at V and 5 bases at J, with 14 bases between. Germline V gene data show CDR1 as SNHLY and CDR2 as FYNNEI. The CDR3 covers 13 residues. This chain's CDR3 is CASNVGRQETQYF. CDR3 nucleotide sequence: TGTGCCAGCAATGTGGGGAGGCAGGAGACCCAGTACTTC.

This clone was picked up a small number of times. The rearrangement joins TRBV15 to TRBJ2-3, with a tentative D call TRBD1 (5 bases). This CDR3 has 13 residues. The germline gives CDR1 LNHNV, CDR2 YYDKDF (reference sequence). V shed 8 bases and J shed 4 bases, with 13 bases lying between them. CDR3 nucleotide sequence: TGTGCCACCGGGGCAGGTGCGGCAGATACGCAGTATTTT. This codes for CATGAGAADTQYF.

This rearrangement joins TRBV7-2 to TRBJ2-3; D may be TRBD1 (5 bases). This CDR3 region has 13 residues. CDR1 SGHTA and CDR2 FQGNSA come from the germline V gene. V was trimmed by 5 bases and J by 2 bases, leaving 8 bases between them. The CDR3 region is CASSPRDTDTQYF. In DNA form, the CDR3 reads TGTGCCAGCAGCCCCAGGGACACAGATACGCAGTATTTT.

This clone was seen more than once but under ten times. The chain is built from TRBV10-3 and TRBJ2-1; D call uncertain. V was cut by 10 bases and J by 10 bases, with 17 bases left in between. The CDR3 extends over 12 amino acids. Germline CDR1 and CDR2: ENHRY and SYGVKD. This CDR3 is CATSGSALEQFF. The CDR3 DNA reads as TGTGCCACCTCAGGCAGCGCACTAGAGCAGTTCTTC.

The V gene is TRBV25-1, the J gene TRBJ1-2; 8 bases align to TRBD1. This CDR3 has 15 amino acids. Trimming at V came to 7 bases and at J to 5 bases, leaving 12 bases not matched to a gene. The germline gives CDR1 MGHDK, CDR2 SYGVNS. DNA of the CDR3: TGTGCCAGCATTGGAAATGACAGGGGTGGGTATGGCTACACCTTC. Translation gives CASIGNDRGGYGYTF.

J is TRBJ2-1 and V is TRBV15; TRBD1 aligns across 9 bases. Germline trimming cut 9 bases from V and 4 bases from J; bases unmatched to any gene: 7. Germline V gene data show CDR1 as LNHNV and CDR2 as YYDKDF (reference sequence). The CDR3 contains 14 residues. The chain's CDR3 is CATAGTGIYNEQFF. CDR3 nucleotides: TGTGCCACGGCCGGGACAGGGATTTACAATGAGCAGTTCTTC.

The CDR3, as DNA: TGCAGCGTTGTCGGACAGACCGATCAGCCCCAGCATTTT. Protein: CSVVGQTDQPQHF. The chain joins TRBV29-1 to TRBJ1-5; D is possibly TRBD1 (6 bases). CDR1 is SQVTM, CDR2 ANQGSEA, per germline. CDR3 length: 13 residues. Trimming pared 4 bases from V and 5 bases from J, leaving 12 bases between.

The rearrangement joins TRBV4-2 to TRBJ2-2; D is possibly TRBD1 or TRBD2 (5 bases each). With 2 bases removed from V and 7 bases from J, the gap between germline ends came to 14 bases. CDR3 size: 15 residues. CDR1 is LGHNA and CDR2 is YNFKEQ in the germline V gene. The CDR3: CASSQRGPAGGELFF. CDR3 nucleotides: TGTGCCAGCAGCCAACGGGGACCCGCTGGCGGGGAGCTGTTTTTT.

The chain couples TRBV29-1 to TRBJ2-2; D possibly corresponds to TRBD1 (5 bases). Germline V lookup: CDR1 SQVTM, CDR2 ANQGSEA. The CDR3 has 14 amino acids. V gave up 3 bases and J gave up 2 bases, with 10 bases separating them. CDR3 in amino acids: CSVDWQGNTGELFF. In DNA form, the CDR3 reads TGCAGCGTTGATTGGCAGGGAAACACCGGGGAGCTGTTTTTT.

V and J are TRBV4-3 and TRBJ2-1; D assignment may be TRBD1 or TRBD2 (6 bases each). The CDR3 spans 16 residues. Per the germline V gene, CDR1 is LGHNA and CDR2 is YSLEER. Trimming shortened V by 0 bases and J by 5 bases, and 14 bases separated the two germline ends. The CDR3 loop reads CASSQEDYYRDNEQFF. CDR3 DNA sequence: TGCGCCAGCAGCCAAGAGGACTACTACAGGGACAATGAGCAGTTCTTC.

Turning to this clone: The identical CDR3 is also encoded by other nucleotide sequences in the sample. CDR3 loop: CASSRGLAGNYNEQFF. DNA for the CDR3: TGTGCCAGCAGCAGAGGACTAGCGGGTAACTACAATGAGCAGTTCTTC. V usage is TRBV5-4 and J usage is TRBJ2-1; TRBD2 aligns across 11 bases. J lost 3 bases, V lost 4 bases, and 6 bases had no gene match. There are 16 residues in the CDR3. In germline, CDR1 is SGHNT, CDR2 YYREEE (reference sequence).

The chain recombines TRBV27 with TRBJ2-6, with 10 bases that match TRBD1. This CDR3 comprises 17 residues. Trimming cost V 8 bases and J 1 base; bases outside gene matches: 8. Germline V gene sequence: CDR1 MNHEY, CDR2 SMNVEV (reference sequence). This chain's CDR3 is CASSLGQGRSGANVLTF. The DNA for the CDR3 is TGTGCCAGCTCGCTGGGACAGGGGCGATCTGGGGCCAACGTCCTGACTTTC.

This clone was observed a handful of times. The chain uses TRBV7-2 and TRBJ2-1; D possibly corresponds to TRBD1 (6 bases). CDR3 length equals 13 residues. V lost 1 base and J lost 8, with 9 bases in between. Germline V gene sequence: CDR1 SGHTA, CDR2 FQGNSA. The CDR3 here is CASSLGAGDEQFF. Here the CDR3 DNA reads TGTGCCAGCAGCTTAGGGGCAGGGGATGAGCAGTTCTTC.

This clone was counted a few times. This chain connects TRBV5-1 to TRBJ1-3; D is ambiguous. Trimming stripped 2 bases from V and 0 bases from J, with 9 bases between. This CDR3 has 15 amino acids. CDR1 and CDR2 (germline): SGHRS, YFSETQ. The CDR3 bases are TGCGCCAGCAGCTTCGACGGGAGCTCTGGAAACACCATATATTTT. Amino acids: CASSFDGSSGNTIYF.